The 17 T cell receptor beta chains in this list originate from one sample, sequenced in a study of control samples from healthy donors and cancer patients. Libraries were prepared by immunoSEQ multiplex PCR; TCRdb keeps only in-frame clonotypes and omits some of them. The profile covers around 150,000 clones, with approximately 94% appearing a single time and 14% taken by the ten largest. Sequencing was performed on PBMCs. The receptors here all came from a man in his fifties or sixties with colorectal cancer.

The V and J genes are TRBV27 and TRBJ1-5; 8 bases line up with TRBD1. Germline CDR1 reads MNHEY; CDR2 reads SMNVEV (reference sequence). Trimming cost V 4 bases and J 2 bases; bases outside gene matches: 4. The CDR3 is 15 amino acids. The CDR3 bases are TGTGCCAGCAGTTCGGGACAGGCTGGCAATCAGCCCCAGCATTTT. This translates into CASSSGQAGNQPQHF.

The V and J genes are TRBV29-1 and TRBJ1-1; perhaps TRBD1 as D (5 bases). Germline CDR1 is SQVTM and CDR2 is ANQGSEA. The CDR3 consists of 13 residues. V was clipped by 3 bases and J by 5 bases, with 13 bases between them. The chain's CDR3 is CSVDYGGWTEAFF. The CDR3 DNA reads as TGCAGCGTTGATTACGGGGGGTGGACTGAAGCTTTCTTT.

V is TRBV2 and J is TRBJ1-2; 9 bases line up with TRBD1. CDR3 length equals 16 residues. Germline V lookup: CDR1 SNHLY, CDR2 FYNNEI. With 2 bases clipped from V and 8 bases from J, the junction kept 12 bases outside the gene matches. CDR3 sequence reads: CASSESSTGQGSGYTF. CDR3 DNA: TGTGCCAGCAGTGAAAGCAGTACTGGACAGGGGTCAGGCTACACCTTC.

J is TRBJ2-7 and V is TRBV5-6; 15 bases are shared with TRBD2. The V segment lost 4 bases and the J segment 2 bases; nucleotides outside the gene matches: 4. CDR1 and CDR2 from the germline V gene are SGHDT and YYEEEE. The CDR3 consists of 16 residues. The CDR3 sequence is CASSPGLAGGTYEQYF. CDR3 DNA: TGTGCCAGCAGCCCCGGACTAGCGGGGGGGACCTACGAGCAGTACTTC.

V usage is TRBV7-8 and J usage is TRBJ2-2; possibly TRBD1 for D (7 bases). Germline-derived CDR1 and CDR2 are SGHVS and FQNEAQ. V gave up 4 bases and J gave up 7 bases, with 16 bases separating them. The CDR3 consists of 15 residues. Here the CDR3 reads CASSSNRGAGGELFF. The CDR3 nucleotides are TGTGCCAGCAGCTCCAACAGGGGAGCGGGCGGGGAGCTGTTTTTT.

This chain joins TRBV2 and TRBJ2-5; maybe TRBD2 (5 bases). Germline V CDR1 and CDR2: SNHLY, FYNNEI. CDR3 length: 15 residues. The V and J ends lost 6 bases and 5 bases respectively, with 19 bases between them. The CDR3 reads CASRGILTGSETQYF. The CDR3 coding sequence is TGTGCCAGCAGAGGAATTCTTACGGGGTCTGAGACCCAGTACTTC. Full variable domain (outside the CDR3, taken from reference TRBV2 and TRBJ2-5): EPEVTQTPSHQVTQMGQEVILRCVPISNHLYFYWYRQILGQKVEFLVSFYNNEISEKSEIFDDQFSVERPDGSNFTLKIRSTKLEDSAMYFCASRGILTGSETQYFGPGTRLLVL.

The V gene is TRBV2, the J gene TRBJ2-6; the D is unclear. V dropped 6 bases and J dropped 4 bases, with 13 bases sitting between them. Germline-derived CDR1 and CDR2 are SNHLY and FYNNEI. CDR3 size: 15 residues. In DNA, the CDR3 is TGTGCCAGCAGAGCAAACAGCGTGGGGGCCAACGTCCTGACTTTC. Translation: CASRANSVGANVLTF. The full variable domain, rest sourced from reference TRBV2 and TRBJ2-6, is EPEVTQTPSHQVTQMGQEVILRCVPISNHLYFYWYRQILGQKVEFLVSFYNNEISEKSEIFDDQFSVERPDGSNFTLKIRSTKLEDSAMYFCASRANSVGANVLTFGAGSRLTVL.

The table lists this clone with a count of one. The chain is built from TRBV5-5 and TRBJ1-5, with unresolved D. V shed 1 base and J shed 3 bases, with 5 bases lying between them. The CDR3 is 13 residues long. Germline-derived CDR1 and CDR2 are SGHKS and YYEKEE (reference sequence). The DNA for the CDR3 is TGTGCCAGCAGCTTGAGCCACAATCAGCCCCAGCATTTT. It codes for CASSLSHNQPQHF.

V is TRBV5-8 and J is TRBJ2-3; a possible D gene is TRBD2 (5 bases). Deletions cut 6 bases from V and 5 bases from J, with 7 bases between. In germline, CDR1 is SGHTS, CDR2 YDEGEE. The CDR3 has 11 amino acids. CDR3 region: CASTEGDTQYF. In nucleotides, the CDR3 is TGTGCCAGCACCGAGGGAGATACGCAGTATTTT.

The chain joins TRBV27 to TRBJ2-7; D is possibly TRBD1 (6 bases). The germline V gene has CDR1 MNHEY and CDR2 SMNVEV (reference sequence). V lost 3 bases and J 2 bases, leaving 11 bases between the germline ends. The CDR3 is 14 amino acids. CDR3 nucleotide sequence: TGTGCCAGCAGTTTGTCAACAGGGACCTACGAGCAGTACTTC. This codes for CASSLSTGTYEQYF.

The chain links TRBV4-2 to TRBJ2-7; tentatively, D is TRBD1 (5 bases). Trimming cost V 2 bases and J 6 bases, with 11 bases left between them. CDR3 size: 13 residues. Germline V gene lookup returns CDR1 LGHNA and CDR2 YNFKEQ. The chain's CDR3 is CASSQLQAFEQYF. The CDR3 region has the DNA TGTGCCAGCAGCCAACTACAGGCGTTCGAGCAGTACTTC.

The chain joins TRBV25-1 to TRBJ2-2; the match to TRBD1 covers 8 bases. The ends lost 1 base at V and 7 bases at J; junction bases unmatched: 8. Germline loops: CDR1 MGHDK, CDR2 SYGVNS. The CDR3 loop spans 16 amino acids. CDR3 nucleotides: TGTGCCAGCAGTGAATTTAGGGCAGGGGGCATCGGGGAGCTGTTTTTT. Translated, it gives CASSEFRAGGIGELFF.

The genes are TRBV11-2 and TRBJ2-3; either TRBD1 or TRBD2 may supply D (5 bases each). The germline V gene has CDR1 SGHAT and CDR2 FQNNGV. V lost 1 base and J lost 0, with 8 bases in between. This CDR3 comprises 15 residues. The CDR3 DNA reads TGTGCCAGCAGCTTAGGGGGACCTAGCACAGATACGCAGTATTTT. It codes for CASSLGGPSTDTQYF. Using reference TRBV11-2 and TRBJ2-3 for the parts outside the CDR3, the full variable domain is EAGVAQSPRYKIIEKRQSVAFWCNPISGHATLYWYQQILGQGPKLLIQFQNNGVVDDSQLPKDRFSAERLKGVDSTLKIQPAKLEDSAVYLCASSLGGPSTDTQYFGPGTRLTVL.

The chain combines TRBV24-1 with TRBJ2-2, with 9 bases matching TRBD1. There are 17 residues in the CDR3. The V and J ends lost 4 bases and 5 bases, in that order; junction bases with no gene match: 10. Germline V lookup: CDR1 KGHDR, CDR2 SFDVKD. The CDR3 region is CATSDFTGTGQTGELFF. In DNA, the CDR3 is TGTGCCACCAGTGACTTCACCGGGACAGGGCAGACCGGGGAGCTGTTTTTT.

This clone was recorded only once. CDR3: CSVETQGNTEAFF. CDR3 DNA sequence: TGCAGCGTTGAAACGCAGGGGAACACTGAAGCTTTCTTT. The V call is TRBV29-1, the J call TRBJ1-1; weak D call: TRBD1 (5 bases). The germline V gene encodes CDR1 SQVTM and CDR2 ANQGSEA. This CDR3 has 13 amino acids. V lost 2 bases to trimming and J lost 1 base, with 8 bases between them.

The chain is built from TRBV5-1 and TRBJ2-7, with no clear D. V lost 0 bases and J lost 0, with 7 bases in between. The CDR3 is 14 residues long. The V gene's germline CDR1 is SGHRS and CDR2 YFSETQ. In DNA, the CDR3 is TGCGCCAGCAGCTTGGGCCAGGACTCCTACGAGCAGTACTTC. Its protein product is CASSLGQDSYEQYF.

The rearrangement joins TRBV2 to TRBJ2-2; D unclear. V lost 7 bases and J lost 6, with 6 bases in between. The CDR3 sequence is 11 residues long. Germline V lookup: CDR1 SNHLY, CDR2 FYNNEI. The CDR3 here is CASIYSGELFF. CDR3 DNA sequence: TGTGCCAGCATTTATTCCGGGGAGCTGTTTTTT.